The 5 T cell receptor beta chains given below trace back to one sample, sequenced in a study of graft-versus-host responses after intestinal transplantation. The method was immunoSEQ multiplex PCR; TCRdb's version includes in-frame clones alone and lacks a portion of them. Here the sample spans roughly 100,000 clones, more than 85% being singletons. These receptors' targets are unknown. Material: unstimulated CD8+ T cells sorted from spleen or lymph node cells, obtained before intestinal transplant. These receptors came from a human donor who received an intestinal transplant.

The chain combines TRBV5-5 with TRBJ2-1; perhaps TRBD1 as D (6 bases). With 0 bases removed from V and 2 bases from J, the gap between germline ends came to 15 bases. There are 17 residues in the CDR3. Germline V gene data show CDR1 as SGHKS and CDR2 as YYEKEE (reference sequence). CDR3 DNA sequence: TGTGCCAGCAGCTTGGGGCAGGGGCGACTTCCCTACAATGAGCAGTTCTTC. Its translation is CASSLGQGRLPYNEQFF.

This chain connects TRBV11-3 to TRBJ2-2; 10 bases line up with TRBD2. The CDR3 is made up of 16 amino acids. V was pared by 5 bases and J by 4 bases, with 7 bases of the junction left unmatched. Per the germline V gene, CDR1 is SGHNT and CDR2 is YENEEA. The CDR3 loop is CASSATAGGVTGELFF. CDR3 nucleotide sequence: TGTGCCAGCAGCGCCACAGCGGGGGGGGTCACCGGGGAGCTGTTTTTT.

The CDR3 DNA reads as TGTGCCAGCAGCGTAGGTGGGGAGAACGAGCAGTACTTC. Encoded protein: CASSVGGENEQYF. J is TRBJ2-7 and V is TRBV9; weak D call: TRBD2 (5 bases). The germline V gene has CDR1 SGDLS and CDR2 YYNGEE. The CDR3 has 13 amino acids. V lost 0 bases, J lost 5 bases, and 9 bases lay in between.

The chain carries TRBV25-1 and TRBJ2-5, with D perhaps given as TRBD1 or TRBD2 (5 bases each). V was trimmed by 3 bases and J by 4 bases, leaving 12 bases between them. The CDR3 loop spans 14 amino acids. CDR1 MGHDK and CDR2 SYGVNS come from the germline V gene. CDR3 amino acids: CASSERGAGETQYF. CDR3 DNA sequence: TGTGCCAGCAGTGAGAGGGGCGCGGGAGAGACCCAGTACTTC.

The chain uses TRBV19 and TRBJ2-7; D might be TRBD1 or TRBD2, each matching 7 bases. Germline V gene data show CDR1 as LNHDA and CDR2 as SQIVND (reference sequence). The CDR3 length is 15 residues. Trimming removed 7 bases at V and 0 bases at J, with 16 bases between. Written as DNA, the CDR3 is TGTGCCAGTAACATCAGGGGGGGAAGCTCCTACGAGCAGTACTTC. It translates to CASNIRGGSSYEQYF.